This T cell receptor (beta chain) was found in a study of CD4 T cell repertoires in COVID-19. General observations from the study: In SARS-CoV and/or HKU1 spike cultures, between about 6 and 25% of SARS-CoV-2 clonotypes reappeared. Two or all three memory subsets shared several highly expanded SARS-CoV-2-reactive clonotypes.

Using immunoSEQ multiplex PCR, the repertoire was profiled, and TCRdb retains in-frame clones only, with some absent. The table includes 70,000 to 95,000 clones, about four fifths detected once. The V gene's germline CDR1 is LGHDT and CDR2 YNNKEL (reference sequence). V was trimmed by 0 bases and J by 10 bases, leaving 16 bases between them. The CDR3 contains 16 residues. Remarks on this clone: Its antigen is unknown.

Donors had recovered from mild-to-severe COVID-19. No culture step preceded sequencing of the ex vivo isolated memory T cells. The chain combines TRBV3-1 (or the pseudogene TRBV3-2) with TRBJ1-6, with D unresolved. The origin of this receptor is a human donor who had COVID-19. The specimen comprised CD4+ T cells from peripheral blood, sampled after recovery from COVID-19. In DNA form, the CDR3 reads TGTGCCAGCAGCCAAGAGCCGCAAACCGGGTTCTCACCCCTCCACTTT. This encodes CASSQEPQTGFSPLHF.